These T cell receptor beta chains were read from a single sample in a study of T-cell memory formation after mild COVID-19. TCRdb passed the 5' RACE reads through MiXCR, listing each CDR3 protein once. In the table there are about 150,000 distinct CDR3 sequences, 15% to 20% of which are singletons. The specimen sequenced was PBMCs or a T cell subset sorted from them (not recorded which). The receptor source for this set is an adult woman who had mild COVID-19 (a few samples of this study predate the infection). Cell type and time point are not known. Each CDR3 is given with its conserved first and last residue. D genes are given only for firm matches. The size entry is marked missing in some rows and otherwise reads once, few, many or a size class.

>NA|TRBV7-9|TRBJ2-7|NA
TGTGCCAGCAGCCCCGGCCGTGAGCAGTACTTC
CASSPGREQYF
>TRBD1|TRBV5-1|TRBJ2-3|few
TGCGCCAGCAGTTCCCTCTACAGGGGGCGAAACACAGATACGCAGTATTTT
CASSSLYRGRNTDTQYF
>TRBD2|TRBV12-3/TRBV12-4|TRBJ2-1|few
TGTGCCAGCAGTTTACGGCTAGCGGGGGGGAATGAGCAGTTCTTC
CASSLRLAGGNEQFF
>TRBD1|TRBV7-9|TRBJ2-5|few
TGTGCCAGCAGCCTAGGGACAGGGAGAGAGACCCAGTACTTC
CASSLGTGRETQYF
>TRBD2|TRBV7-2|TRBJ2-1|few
TGTGCCAGCAGCCCACCACCGGGACTAGTGACTGAGCAGTTCTTC
CASSPPPGLVTEQFF
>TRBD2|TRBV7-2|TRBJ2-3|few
TGTGCCAGCAGCTCCTACGGGGGGGATCGGCAGTATTTT
CASSSYGGDRQYF
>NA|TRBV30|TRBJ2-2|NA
TGTGCCTGGAGTGTACTCGGCGCAGGGAGCTGGACCGGGGAGCTGTTTTTT
CAWSVLGAGSWTGELFF
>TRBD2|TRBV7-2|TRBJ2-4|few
TGTGCCAGCAGCTCACCATCTGGGCTAGCGGGGCCGACGGTAGGGGAAAACATTCAGTACTTC
CASSSPSGLAGPTVGENIQYF
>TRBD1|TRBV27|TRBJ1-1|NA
TGTGCCAGCAGTTTAAGACAGGGCACTGAAGCTTTCTTT
CASSLRQGTEAFF
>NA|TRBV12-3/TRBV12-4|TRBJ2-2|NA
TGTGCCAGCAGGCCGACCGGGGGCTTAAAGAGCGGGGAGCTGTTTTTT
CASRPTGGLKSGELFF
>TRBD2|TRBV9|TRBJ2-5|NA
TGTGCCAGCAGCGTAGAAATGAGCGGGGGAGAGACCCAGTACTTC
CASSVEMSGGETQYF
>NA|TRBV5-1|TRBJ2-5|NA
TGCGCCAGCAGCCCCGGGACACTGGGCGAGACCCAGTACTTC
CASSPGTLGETQYF
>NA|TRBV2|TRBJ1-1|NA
TGTGCCAGCAGTTCCTGGGGGCAGGGGAACACTGAAGCTTTCTTT
CASSSWGQGNTEAFF
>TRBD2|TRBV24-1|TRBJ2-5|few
TGTGCCACCAGTGATCCCGTAGCGGGAGGCTTGGAGACCCAGTACTTC
CATSDPVAGGLETQYF
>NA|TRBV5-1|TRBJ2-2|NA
TGCGCCAGCAGCCCTTCAGTGGGCGGGGAGCTGTTTTTT
CASSPSVGGELFF
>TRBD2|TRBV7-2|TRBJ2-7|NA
TGTGCCAGCAGCCCTAGCGGGAGAAAAATTTACGAGCAGTACTTC
CASSPSGRKIYEQYF
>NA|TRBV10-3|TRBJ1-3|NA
TGTGCCATTACCAGCTCTGGAAACACCATATATTTT
CAITSSGNTIYF
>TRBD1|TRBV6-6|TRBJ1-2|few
TGTGCCAGCAGTTACGGACAGGGAGGGTATGGCTACACCTTC
CASSYGQGGYGYTF